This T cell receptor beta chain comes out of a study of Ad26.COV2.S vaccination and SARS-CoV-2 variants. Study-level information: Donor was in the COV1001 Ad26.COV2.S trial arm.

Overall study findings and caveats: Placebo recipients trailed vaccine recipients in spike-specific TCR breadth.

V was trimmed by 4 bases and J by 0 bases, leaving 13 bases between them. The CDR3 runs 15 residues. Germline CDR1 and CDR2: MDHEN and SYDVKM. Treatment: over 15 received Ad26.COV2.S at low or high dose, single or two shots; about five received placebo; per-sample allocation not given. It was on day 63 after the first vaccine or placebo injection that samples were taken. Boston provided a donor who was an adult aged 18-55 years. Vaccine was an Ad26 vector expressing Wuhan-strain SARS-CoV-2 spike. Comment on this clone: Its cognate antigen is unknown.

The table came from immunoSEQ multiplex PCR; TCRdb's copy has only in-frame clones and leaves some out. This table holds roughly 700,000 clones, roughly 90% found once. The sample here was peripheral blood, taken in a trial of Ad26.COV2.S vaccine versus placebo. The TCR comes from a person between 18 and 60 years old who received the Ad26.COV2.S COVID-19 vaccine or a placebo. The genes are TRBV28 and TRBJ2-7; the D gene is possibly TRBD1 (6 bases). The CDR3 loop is CASSSRGRSSYEQYF. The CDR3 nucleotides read TGTGCCAGCAGTTCCAGGGGTAGGAGCTCCTACGAGCAGTACTTC.